Reported below is one T cell receptor (beta chain). The antigen remains undetermined. The data were taken from a study of a mutant IDH1 vaccine in newly diagnosed glioma. Study overall: Previous treatment comprised radiotherapy, temozolomide, or both, mostly both.

The time point here: week 23, last vaccination. Topical imiquimod was applied with each vaccine dose, which held 300 ug of mutant IDH1 20-mer peptide. The CDR3 sequence is 14 residues long. V lost 1 base and J 4 bases, leaving 9 bases between the germline ends. The V gene's germline CDR1 is SGHDN and CDR2 FVKESK. Measured with immunoSEQ multiplex PCR; TCRdb has only the in-frame clones, and not every one. The table lists 35,000 to 55,000 clones, about 88% of them singletons. The chain links TRBV14 to TRBJ2-3, with D perhaps matching TRBD1 or TRBD2 (5 bases each). The input for sequencing was PBMCs, taken from a glioma patient whose treatment included an IDH1 peptide vaccine. The clonotype originates from a woman younger than 35 with glioma. Some clones in this sample may be carry-over from other donors' samples. This CDR3 is CASSQARGADTQYF. Here the CDR3 DNA reads TGTGCCAGCAGCCAAGCTAGAGGGGCAGATACGCAGTATTTT.